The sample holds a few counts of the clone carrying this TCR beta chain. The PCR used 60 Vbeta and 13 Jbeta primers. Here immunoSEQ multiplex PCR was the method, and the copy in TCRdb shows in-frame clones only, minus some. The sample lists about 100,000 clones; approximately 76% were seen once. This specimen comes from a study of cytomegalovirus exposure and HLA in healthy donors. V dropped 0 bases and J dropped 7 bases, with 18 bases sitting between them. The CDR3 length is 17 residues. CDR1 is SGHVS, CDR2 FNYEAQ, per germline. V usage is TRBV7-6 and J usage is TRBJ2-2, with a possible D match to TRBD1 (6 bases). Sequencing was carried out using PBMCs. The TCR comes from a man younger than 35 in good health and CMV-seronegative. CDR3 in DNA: TGTGCCAGCAGCTTAGCGCCCCAGGGGCCGAGGGGCGGGGAGCTGTTTTTT. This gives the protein CASSLAPQGPRGGELFF.